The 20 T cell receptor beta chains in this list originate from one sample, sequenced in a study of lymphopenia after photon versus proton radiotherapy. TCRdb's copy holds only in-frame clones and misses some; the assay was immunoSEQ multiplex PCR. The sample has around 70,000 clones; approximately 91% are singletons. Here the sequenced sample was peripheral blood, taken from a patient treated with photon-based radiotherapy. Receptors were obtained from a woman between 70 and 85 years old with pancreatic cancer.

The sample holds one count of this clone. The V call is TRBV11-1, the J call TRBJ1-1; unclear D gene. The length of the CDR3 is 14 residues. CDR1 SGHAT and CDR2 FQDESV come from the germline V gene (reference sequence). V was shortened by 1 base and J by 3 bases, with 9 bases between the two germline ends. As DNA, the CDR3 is TGTGCCAGCAGCTTAGTTGGGAGCGACACTGAAGCTTTCTTT. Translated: CASSLVGSDTEAFF. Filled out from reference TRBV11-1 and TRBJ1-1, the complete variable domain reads EAEVAQSPRYKITEKSQAVAFWCDPISGHATLYWYRQILGQGPELLVQFQDESVVDDSQLPKDRFSAERLKGVDSTLKIQPAELGDSAMYLCASSLVGSDTEAFFGQGTRLTVV.

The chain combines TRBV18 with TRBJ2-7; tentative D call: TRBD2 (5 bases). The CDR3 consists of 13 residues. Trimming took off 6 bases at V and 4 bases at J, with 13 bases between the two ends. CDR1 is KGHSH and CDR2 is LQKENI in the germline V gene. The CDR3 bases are TGTGCCAGCTCCGGCCTTGAGGGATACGAGCAGTACTTC. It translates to CASSGLEGYEQYF.

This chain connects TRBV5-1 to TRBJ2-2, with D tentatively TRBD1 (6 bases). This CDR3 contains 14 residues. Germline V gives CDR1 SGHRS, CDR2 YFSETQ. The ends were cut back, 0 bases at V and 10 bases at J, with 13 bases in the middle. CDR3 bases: TGCGCCAGCAGCTTGGGTATTTCGGGACAGGAGCTGTTTTTT. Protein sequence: CASSLGISGQELFF.

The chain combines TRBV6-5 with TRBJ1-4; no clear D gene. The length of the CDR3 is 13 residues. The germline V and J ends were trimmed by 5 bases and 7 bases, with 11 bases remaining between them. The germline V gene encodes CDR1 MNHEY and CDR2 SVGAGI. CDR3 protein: CASSTDGLEKLFF. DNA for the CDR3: TGTGCCAGCAGTACGGACGGGCTTGAAAAACTGTTTTTT.

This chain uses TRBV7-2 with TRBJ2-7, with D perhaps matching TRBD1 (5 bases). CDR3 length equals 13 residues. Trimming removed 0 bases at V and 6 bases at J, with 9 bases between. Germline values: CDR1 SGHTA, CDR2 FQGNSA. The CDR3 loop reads CASSLAQGGEQYF. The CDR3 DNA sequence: TGTGCCAGCAGCTTAGCTCAGGGTGGCGAGCAGTACTTC.

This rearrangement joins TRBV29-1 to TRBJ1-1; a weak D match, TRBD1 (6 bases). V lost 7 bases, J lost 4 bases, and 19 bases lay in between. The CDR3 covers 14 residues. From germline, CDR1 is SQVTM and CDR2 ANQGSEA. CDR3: CSGGVGGLGTEAFF. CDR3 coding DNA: TGCAGCGGAGGGGTTGGGGGGCTGGGCACTGAAGCTTTCTTT.

The CDR3 coding sequence is TGTGCCAGCAGCAAAACGGGACTAGCGTACAATGAGCAGTTCTTC. Amino acids: CASSKTGLAYNEQFF. The J gene is TRBJ2-1, the V gene TRBV9; 10 positions match TRBD2. Germline V CDR1 and CDR2: SGDLS, YYNGEE. Trimming removed 4 bases from V and 4 bases from J; junction bases left unmatched: 5. The CDR3 is 15 residues long.

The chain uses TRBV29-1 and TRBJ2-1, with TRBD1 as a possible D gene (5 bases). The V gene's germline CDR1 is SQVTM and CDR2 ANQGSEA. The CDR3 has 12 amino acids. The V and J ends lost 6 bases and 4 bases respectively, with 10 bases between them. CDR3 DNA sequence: TGCAGCGTCAGACAGAGTTACAATGAGCAGTTCTTC. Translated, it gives CSVRQSYNEQFF.

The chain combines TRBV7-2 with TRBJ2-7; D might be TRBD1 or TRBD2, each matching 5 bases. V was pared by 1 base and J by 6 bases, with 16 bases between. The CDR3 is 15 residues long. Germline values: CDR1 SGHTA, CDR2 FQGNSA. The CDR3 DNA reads TGTGCCAGCAGCTTAGTTCTGGGGGAGACCGGCGAGCAGTACTTC. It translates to CASSLVLGETGEQYF. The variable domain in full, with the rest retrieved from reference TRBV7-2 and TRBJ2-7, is GAGVSQSPSNKVTEKGKDVELRCDPISGHTALYWYRQSLGQGLEFLIYFQGNSAPDKSGLPSDRFSAERTGGSVSTLTIQRTQQEDSAVYLCASSLVLGETGEQYFGPGTRLTVT.

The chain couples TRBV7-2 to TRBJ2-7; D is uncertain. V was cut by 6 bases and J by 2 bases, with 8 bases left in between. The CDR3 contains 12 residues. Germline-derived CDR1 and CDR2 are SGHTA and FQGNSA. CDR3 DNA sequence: TGTGCCAGCAGTCTAGTACCCTACGAGCAGTACTTC. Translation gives CASSLVPYEQYF.

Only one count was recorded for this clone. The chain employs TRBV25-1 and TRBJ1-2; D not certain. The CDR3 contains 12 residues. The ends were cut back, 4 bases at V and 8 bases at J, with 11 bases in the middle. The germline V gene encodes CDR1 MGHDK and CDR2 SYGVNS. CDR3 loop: CASSVPGRGYTF. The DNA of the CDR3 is TGTGCCAGCAGTGTACCCGGCCGGGGCTACACCTTC.

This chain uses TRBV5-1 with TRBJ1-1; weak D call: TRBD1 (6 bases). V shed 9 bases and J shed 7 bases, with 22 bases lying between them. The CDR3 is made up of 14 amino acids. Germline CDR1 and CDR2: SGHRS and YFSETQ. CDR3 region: CATRARQEAHEAFF. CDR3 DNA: TGCGCCACCAGGGCGCGACAGGAGGCCCATGAAGCTTTCTTT. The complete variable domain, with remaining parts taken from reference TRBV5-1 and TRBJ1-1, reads KAGVTQTPRYLIKTRGQQVTLSCSPISGHRSVSWYQQTPGQGLQFLFEYFSETQRNKGNFPGRFSGRQFSNSRSEMNVSTLELGDSALYLCATRARQEAHEAFFGQGTRLTVV.

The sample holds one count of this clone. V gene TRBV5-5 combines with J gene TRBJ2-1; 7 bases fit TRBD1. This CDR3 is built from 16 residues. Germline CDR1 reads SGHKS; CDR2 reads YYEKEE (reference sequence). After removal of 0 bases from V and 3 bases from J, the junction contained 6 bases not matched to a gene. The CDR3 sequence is CASSLETGSSYNEQFF. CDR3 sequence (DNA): TGTGCCAGCAGCTTGGAGACAGGGTCTAGCTACAATGAGCAGTTCTTC.

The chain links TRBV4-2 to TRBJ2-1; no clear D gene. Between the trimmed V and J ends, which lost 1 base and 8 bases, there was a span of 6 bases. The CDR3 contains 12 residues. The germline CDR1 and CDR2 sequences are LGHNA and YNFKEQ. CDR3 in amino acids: CASSQGTYEQFF. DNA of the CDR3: TGTGCCAGCAGCCAAGGTACCTATGAGCAGTTCTTC.

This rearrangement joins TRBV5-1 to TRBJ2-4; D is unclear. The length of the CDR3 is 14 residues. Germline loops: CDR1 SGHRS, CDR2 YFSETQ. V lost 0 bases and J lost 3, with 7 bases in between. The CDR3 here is CASSLASVKNIQYF. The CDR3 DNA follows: TGCGCCAGCAGCTTGGCCTCAGTCAAAAACATTCAGTACTTC.

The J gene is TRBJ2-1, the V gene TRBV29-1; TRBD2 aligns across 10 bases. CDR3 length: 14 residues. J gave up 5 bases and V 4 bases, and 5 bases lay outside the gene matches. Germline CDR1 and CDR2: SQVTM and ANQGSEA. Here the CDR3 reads CSVVASGRNNEQFF. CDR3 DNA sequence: TGCAGCGTTGTGGCTAGCGGGAGAAACAATGAGCAGTTCTTC.

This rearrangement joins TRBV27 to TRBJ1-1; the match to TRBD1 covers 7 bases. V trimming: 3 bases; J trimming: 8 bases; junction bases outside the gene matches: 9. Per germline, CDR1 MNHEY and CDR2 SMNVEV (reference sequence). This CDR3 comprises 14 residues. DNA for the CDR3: TGTGCCAGCAGTTTCAGACACCCGGGACAGGAAGCTTTCTTT. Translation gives CASSFRHPGQEAFF.

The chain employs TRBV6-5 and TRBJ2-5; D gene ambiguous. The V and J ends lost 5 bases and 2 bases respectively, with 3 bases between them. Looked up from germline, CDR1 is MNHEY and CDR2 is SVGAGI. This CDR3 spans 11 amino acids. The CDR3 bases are TGTGCCAGCAGTCAACAAGAGACCCAGTACTTC. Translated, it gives CASSQQETQYF.

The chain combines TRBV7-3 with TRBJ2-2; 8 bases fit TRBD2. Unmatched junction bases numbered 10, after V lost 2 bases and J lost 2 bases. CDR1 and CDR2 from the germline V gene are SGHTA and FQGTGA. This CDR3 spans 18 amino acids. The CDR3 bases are TGTGCCAGCAGCTTAGGCAGGGTTAGCGGGACTAACACCGGGGAGCTGTTTTTT. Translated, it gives CASSLGRVSGTNTGELFF.

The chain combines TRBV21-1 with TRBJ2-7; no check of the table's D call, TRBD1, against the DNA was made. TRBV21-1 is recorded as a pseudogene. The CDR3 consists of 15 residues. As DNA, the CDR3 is TGTGCCAGCAGCGAGACAGGAAAAAGCTCCTACGAGCAGTACTTC. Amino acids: CASSETGKSSYEQYF.